This T cell receptor (beta chain) is drawn from a study of blood T cell repertoires in COVID-19 (dated by TCRdb to 2020 to 2021). Background for the entire study: The collaborator samples originated in the United States, Italy and Spain and spanned the acute and convalescent phases of COVID-19. The prospective study material was composed of cDNA or gDNA derived from T cells, B-cell-depleted T cells, or PBMCs. Subjects who had been exposed to COVID-19, were actively infected with it, or had recovered from it provided the deeply sampled blood TCRbeta repertoires that made up the dataset. A freely available public database, intended as a resource for researchers studying the immune response to SARS-CoV-2, is where the repertoires were released. The samples were drawn from two sources: the first 160 participants of the ongoing ImmuneRACE study, and approximately 1,300 subjects contributed by 6 global collaborators. The sample metadata nearly always contained a de-identified subject ID, COVID-19 status, age in years and sex. Where available, HLA class I and class II types were taken from metadata supplied by the sample provider and were not determined by assay-based typing.

CDR1 and CDR2, per the germline V gene, are MDHEN and SYDVKM. Here V drops 5 bases and J drops 7 bases, and the junction holds 10 bases not matched to any gene. Counted from cysteine to phenylalanine, this CDR3 has 16 amino acids. Only the CDR3 DNA is retained, 48 bases long and in frame from the first base. This clone has more than one count but fewer than ten. There is no known antigen for this receptor. It has no much larger one-base neighbor in the sample; base qualities were not kept. Results the study describes overall, beyond this receptor: Clinical and demographic metadata were provided uncurated, with the amount varying by source and participant.

At one collaborating source in Seattle, patients were enrolled during active infection and were followed longitudinally through the course of disease. Whole blood was collected in K2EDTA tubes by collaborating institutions according to the institutions' own protocols. Collaborator samples were shipped for TCRbeta analysis as frozen whole blood, isolated PBMCs, or DNA extracted from either sample type. TCRbeta CDR3 regions were amplified from genomic DNA by means of the immunoSEQ Assay, a bias-controlled multiplex PCR. Processing in the source paper ran as follows. The number of nucleated cells in each sample was estimated from the amplification of reference gene primers within the assay. To quantify the absolute abundance of each unique TCRbeta CDR3 rearrangement, sequence reads were collapsed and filtered. Productive Simpson clonality was computed per sample as the square root of Simpson's diversity index over productive rearrangements. TCRdb provides this immuneACCESS table in a form limited to in-frame rearrangements. Some clones are lacking; in checked studies, under half of them reflect an unresolved V gene, and why the rest are absent is not known. V and J calls and clone size follow that table, whereas D and trimming were derived from the DNA. A total of around 40,000 clones appear in this sample, 80% to 90% of them only once. Together, the top ten hold around 3.7% of the sample.

Source material: peripheral blood. The chain links TRBV28 with TRBJ1-6; TRBD1 matches 8 bases in the middle. This sequence was found in a man aged 40-55 years with COVID-19, enrolled during active disease. Read as DNA, the sequence is TGTGCCAGCAGTCCACCCTCAGGGGACAGGAATTCACCCCTCCACTTT. The translation is CASSPPSGDRNSPLHF.